Listed here are 5 T cell receptor beta chains from one sample, sequenced in a study of identical twins. MiXCR, applied by TCRdb to the 5' RACE reads, yields one record per CDR3 protein. The sample holds around 220,000 distinct CDR3 sequences, over 9.5% seen once. Sequencing input: memory T cells sorted from blood. Receptors were obtained from a man aged 45 to 65 in good health.

This clonotype was picked up many times. The rearrangement joins TRBV20-1 to TRBJ2-7; 8 bases line up with TRBD2. The CDR3 covers 12 residues. Germline lookup yields CDR1 DFQATT and CDR2 SNEGSKA (reference sequence). The V gene end was trimmed by 3 bases and the J gene end by 6 bases; junction bases not matched to a gene: 4. CDR3 DNA sequence: TGCAGTGCTAGCCCGGGGGGGCCCGAGCAGTACTTC. Encoded protein: CSASPGGPEQYF.

J is TRBJ2-7 and V is TRBV20-1; 7 nucleotides match TRBD1. This CDR3 has 12 residues. The V segment lost 6 bases and the J segment 6 bases; nucleotides outside the gene matches: 8. Germline V gene data show CDR1 as DFQATT and CDR2 as SNEGSKA (reference sequence). The CDR3 is CSASVTGVEQYF. CDR3 DNA sequence: TGCAGTGCAAGCGTCACAGGGGTCGAGCAGTACTTC.

This clonotype appeared a few times. The chain couples TRBV6-2 or TRBV6-3 to TRBJ2-2; D is undetermined. Germline V gives CDR1 MNHEY, CDR2 SVGEGT. Between the trimmed V and J ends, which lost 8 bases and 0 bases, there was a span of 7 bases. The CDR3 has 13 amino acids. This CDR3 is CASAWSNTGELFF. The CDR3 DNA sequence: TGTGCCAGCGCCTGGTCGAACACCGGGGAGCTGTTTTTT.

This clonotype was observed at least ten times. This rearrangement joins TRBV20-1 to TRBJ2-2, with D possibly being TRBD1 (6 bases). CDR1 DFQATT and CDR2 SNEGSKA come from the germline V gene (reference sequence). There are 17 residues in the CDR3. V was pared by 1 base and J by 2 bases, with 17 bases between. The chain's CDR3 is CSARGYKTGVNTGELFF. CDR3 nucleotides: TGCAGTGCTAGAGGGTACAAGACAGGAGTCAACACCGGGGAGCTGTTTTTT.

This sequence joins TRBV7-8 and TRBJ2-5; D not resolved. Germline loops: CDR1 SGHVS, CDR2 FQNEAQ. This CDR3 is built from 13 residues. Between the trimmed V and J ends, which lost 3 bases and 2 bases, there was a span of 7 bases. The CDR3 is CASSLRQQETQYF. The CDR3 DNA sequence: TGTGCCAGCAGCTTGCGACAACAAGAGACCCAGTACTTC.